These 6 T cell receptor beta chains were sequenced from one sample in a study of blood T cells in healthy people across ages (dated by TCRdb to the mid-2010s). The library was prepared using 5' RACE. Reads for this sample came from an Illumina HiSeq 2500. A second roughly 7 to 12 cycle PCR used a sample-barcoded 5' primer and a J-beta primer mix. Starting from the raw public reads, TCRdb applied fastp trimming at Q25, assembled clones with MiXCR and retained in-frame beta chains. Each entry merges the rows of one CDR3 protein and shows their most common DNA and genes. Present in this sample are roughly 830,000 distinct CDR3 sequences, approximately 65% of which were seen just once. Around 30% of the sample rests with the top ten. The source material was blood. The receptors shown here come from a man aged 25 to 45 in good health.

The CDR3 protein is CASSLGTAAYEQYF. The CDR3 nucleotides are TGTGCCAGCAGTTTAGGGACAGCAGCCTACGAGCAGTACTTC. The chain uses TRBV12-3 or TRBV12-4 and TRBJ2-7; the D gene is possibly TRBD1 (6 bases). V was shortened by 1 base and J by 2 bases, with 9 bases between the two germline ends. CDR3 length equals 14 residues.

The V and J genes are TRBV5-1 and TRBJ2-7; perhaps TRBD2 as D (5 bases). V dropped 4 bases and J dropped 6 bases, with 17 bases sitting between them. CDR3 size: 14 residues. Germline V CDR1 and CDR2: SGHRS, YFSETQ. CDR3 sequence reads: CASSTGPSGVEQYF. CDR3 sequence (DNA): TGCGCCAGCAGCACCGGCCCCAGCGGAGTCGAGCAGTACTTC.

V usage is TRBV13 and J usage is TRBJ2-4; tentatively, D is TRBD2 (6 bases). Near its end, the DNA agrees better with TRBJ2-5, so the J call may be wrong. There are 15 residues in the CDR3. Germline CDR1 and CDR2: PRHDT and FYEKMQ (reference sequence). As DNA, the CDR3 is TGTGCCAGCAGCCCTTCGATCGGAGGGCGGGAGACCCAGTACTTC. It translates to CASSPSIGGRETQYF.

The chain carries TRBV14 and TRBJ1-4; D not resolved. Per germline, CDR1 SGHDN and CDR2 FVKESK. The ends were cut back, 0 bases at V and 7 bases at J, with 12 bases in the middle. This CDR3 contains 15 residues. Here the CDR3 reads CASSQEVEGPEKLFF. Written as DNA, the CDR3 is TGTGCCAGCAGCCAAGAAGTGGAGGGCCCTGAAAAACTGTTTTTT.

This clonotype showed up just a few times. This rearrangement joins TRBV12-3 or TRBV12-4 to TRBJ1-2; D gene ambiguous. The CDR3 loop spans 12 amino acids. V lost 3 bases to trimming and J lost 8 bases, with 10 bases between them. CDR3 protein: CASSLGPGGYTF. The CDR3 DNA is TGTGCCAGCAGTTTGGGTCCGGGAGGCTACACCTTC.

The rearrangement joins TRBV7-9 to TRBJ2-5; 9 nucleotides align to TRBD2. The J call is doubtful: the DNA matches TRBJ2-1 better. This CDR3 region has 16 residues. The germline V gene encodes CDR1 SEHNR and CDR2 FQNEAQ (reference sequence). The CDR3 here is CASSLPPSGVQETQFF. In DNA, the CDR3 is TGTGCCAGCAGCTTACCCCCTAGCGGGGTGCAAGAGACCCAGTTCTTC.